Below, 12 T cell receptor beta chains from the same sample are listed, as sequenced in a study of cytomegalovirus exposure and HLA in healthy donors. This PCR relied on a set of 60 Vbeta primers and 13 Jbeta primers. Profiling relied on immunoSEQ multiplex PCR, and the TCRdb table lists in-frame clones only, not all of them. This table holds roughly 130,000 clones, roughly 80% found once. The sequenced sample consisted of PBMCs. The receptors here all came from a male donor in good health and CMV-seropositive.

The J gene is TRBJ1-1, the V gene TRBV18, with D possibly matching TRBD1 (6 bases). V lost 2 bases to trimming and J lost 3 bases, with 16 bases between them. CDR3 length: 16 amino acids. Looked up from germline, CDR1 is KGHSH and CDR2 is LQKENI. CDR3 sequence reads: CASSPVTAGGYTEAFF. CDR3 nucleotide sequence: TGTGCCAGCTCACCAGTAACAGCTGGGGGCTACACTGAAGCTTTCTTT.

This clone was recorded a few times. This chain connects TRBV5-6 to TRBJ2-7; D is unresolved. CDR3 length: 12 amino acids. V lost 6 bases and J 6 bases, leaving 13 bases between the germline ends. The germline CDR1 and CDR2 sequences are SGHDT and YYEEEE. This CDR3 reads CASTAIGLEQYF. CDR3 in DNA: TGTGCCAGCACCGCCATTGGGCTCGAGCAGTACTTC. Using reference TRBV5-6 and TRBJ2-7 for the parts outside the CDR3, the full variable domain is DAGVTQSPTHLIKTRGQQVTLRCSPKSGHDTVSWYQQALGQGPQFIFQYYEEEERQRGNFPDRFSGHQFPNYSSELNVNALLLGDSALYLCASTAIGLEQYFGPGTRLTVT.

This clone was seen a few times. V gene TRBV6-5 combines with J gene TRBJ2-2; 7 positions agree with TRBD1. V lost 0 bases to trimming and J lost 1 base; unmatched junction nucleotides: 2. The CDR3 spans 16 residues. From germline, CDR1 is MNHEY and CDR2 SVGAGI. CDR3 nucleotides: TGTGCCAGCAGTTACTCGCGGACAGGGAACACCGGGGAGCTGTTTTTT. Its protein is CASSYSRTGNTGELFF.

V usage is TRBV14 and J usage is TRBJ2-1; D is perhaps TRBD1 (6 bases). The CDR3 spans 18 residues. Looked up from germline, CDR1 is SGHDN and CDR2 is FVKESK. Trimming cost V 0 bases and J 3 bases, with 18 bases left between them. The CDR3 DNA follows: TGTGCCAGCAGCCAAGAAGGGGGTCGAGCCAGGTACTACAATGAGCAGTTCTTC. It yields the protein CASSQEGGRARYYNEQFF.

DNA for the CDR3: TGTGCCAGCAGTTTTTCATTTGCGGGGGCAGATACGCAGTATTTT. Protein sequence: CASSFSFAGADTQYF. The chain couples TRBV28 to TRBJ2-3; 7 bases are shared with TRBD2. With 3 bases clipped from V and 4 bases from J, the junction kept 7 bases outside the gene matches. This CDR3 comprises 15 residues. Germline-derived CDR1 and CDR2 are MDHEN and SYDVKM.

V is TRBV19 and J is TRBJ1-5; 9 bases line up with TRBD1. Per germline, CDR1 LNHDA and CDR2 SQIVND (reference sequence). CDR3 size: 15 residues. The junction had 5 bases not matched to a gene; V was cut back by 3 bases and J by 5 bases. The CDR3 sequence: CASSIEQGAYQPQHF. The CDR3 DNA is TGTGCCAGTAGTATTGAACAGGGGGCATATCAGCCCCAGCATTTT.

The chain couples TRBV5-6 to TRBJ2-1; no clear D gene. This CDR3 is 14 amino acids long. The germline CDR1 and CDR2 sequences are SGHDT and YYEEEE. V was trimmed by 2 bases and J by 0 bases, leaving 6 bases between them. The chain's CDR3 is CASSLPSSYNEQFF. As DNA, the CDR3 is TGTGCCAGCAGCTTACCTAGCTCCTACAATGAGCAGTTCTTC. The variable domain in full, completed from reference TRBV5-6 and TRBJ2-1, reads DAGVTQSPTHLIKTRGQQVTLRCSPKSGHDTVSWYQQALGQGPQFIFQYYEEEERQRGNFPDRFSGHQFPNYSSELNVNALLLGDSALYLCASSLPSSYNEQFFGPGTRLTVL.

This chain uses TRBV13 with TRBJ1-4; TRBD1 agrees at 12 bases. Germline V gene data show CDR1 as PRHDT and CDR2 as FYEKMQ (reference sequence). With 4 bases clipped from V and 7 bases from J, the junction kept 7 bases outside the gene matches. CDR3 length: 16 residues. CDR3 residues: CASSSGQGALSEKLFF. The CDR3 nucleotides are TGTGCCAGCAGCTCGGGACAGGGGGCATTAAGTGAAAAACTGTTTTTT. Filled out from reference TRBV13 and TRBJ1-4, the complete variable domain reads AAGVIQSPRHLIKEKRETATLKCYPIPRHDTVYWYQQGPGQDPQFLISFYEKMQSDKGSIPDRFSAQQFSDYHSELNMSSLELGDSALYFCASSSGQGALSEKLFFGSGTQLSVL.

The gene calls are TRBV29-1 and TRBJ2-2; D is unresolved. CDR3 length equals 12 residues. Germline V gives CDR1 SQVTM, CDR2 ANQGSEA. V was trimmed by 7 bases and J by 6 bases, leaving 12 bases between them. CDR3: CSAGSGPGELFF. CDR3 DNA sequence: TGCAGCGCCGGAAGTGGGCCCGGGGAGCTGTTTTTT.

The sample holds one count of this clone. This chain uses TRBV5-1 with TRBJ2-1; tentative D call: TRBD2 (5 bases). Germline V gives CDR1 SGHRS, CDR2 YFSETQ. Trimming took off 2 bases at V and 5 bases at J, with 11 bases between the two ends. This CDR3 comprises 14 residues. The DNA for the CDR3 is TGCGCCAGCAGCTTCGTCGGGGAGAACAATGAGCAGTTCTTC. Translated: CASSFVGENNEQFF.

The chain uses TRBV30 and TRBJ2-3; weak D call: TRBD2 (5 bases). In germline, CDR1 is GTSNPN, CDR2 SVGIG (reference sequence). This CDR3 is built from 15 residues. V was shortened by 1 base and J by 2 bases, with 13 bases between the two germline ends. The CDR3 sequence: CAWSGRRRSTDTQYF. The CDR3 DNA follows: TGTGCCTGGAGTGGTCGGCGGAGGTCCACAGATACGCAGTATTTT.

This chain links TRBV7-3 with TRBJ1-1; no clear D gene. Germline CDR1 and CDR2: SGHTA and FQGTGA. Trimming stripped 0 bases from V and 7 bases from J, with 9 bases between. The CDR3 has 13 amino acids. The CDR3 loop reads CASSLTARLEAFF. The DNA for the CDR3 is TGTGCCAGCAGCTTAACCGCTAGGCTTGAAGCTTTCTTT.